One and the same sample provided the 31 T cell receptor beta chains below, sequenced in a study of low-dose radiotherapy and immunotherapy resistance in tumors. TRAV and TRBV primers primed cDNA for both TCRalpha and TCRbeta. With a V-primer adapter and a constant-region primer, TCRs were amplified for about 22 PCR cycles. TCRdb redid the calling of the reads with MiXCR, one entry per CDR3 protein. Of about 9,800 distinct CDR3 sequences detected, approximately 40% appear once; the ten largest clones hold 5.5% to 6%. The origin of the receptors is a human donor with advanced metastatic prostate, ovarian, gallbladder or colorectal cancer (not recorded which). This table probably holds off-target reads from a library built for another chain.

V and J are TRBV5-6 and TRBJ2-7, with TRBD1 identical over 9 bases. This CDR3 contains 14 residues. Germline-derived CDR1 and CDR2 are SGHDT and YYEEEE. V was clipped by 4 bases and J by 7 bases; unmatched bases: 9. This chain's CDR3 is CASSPGTGSREQYF. CDR3 sequence (DNA): TGTGCCAGCAGCCCGGGGACAGGGTCGAGGGAGCAGTACTTC.

This clonotype came up a few times. This chain connects TRBV9 to TRBJ2-2; D is unresolved. Germline CDR1 and CDR2: SGDLS and YYNGEE. The CDR3 length is 15 residues. The V end lost 2 bases, the J end lost 0 bases, and 8 bases lay between the germline ends. DNA for the CDR3: TGTGCCAGCAGCGTTTGGGCTACGAACACCGGGGAGCTGTTTTTT. As protein: CASSVWATNTGELFF.

The genes are TRBV6-8 and TRBJ2-1; D is unresolved. The ends were cut back, 5 bases at V and 6 bases at J, with 17 bases in the middle. Germline-derived CDR1 and CDR2 are MNHGY and SAAAGT. This CDR3 is 15 amino acids long. CDR3 amino acids: CASSVQPTLANEQFF. The CDR3 DNA reads as TGTGCCAGCAGTGTCCAACCGACCCTTGCCAATGAGCAGTTCTTC.

This clonotype is medium-sized in the sample. The chain uses TRBV5-6 and TRBJ1-5; D not certain. Germline V gene lookup returns CDR1 SGHDT and CDR2 YYEEEE. The V end lost 2 bases, the J end lost 8 bases, and 11 bases lay between the germline ends. The CDR3 sequence is 13 residues long. The CDR3 reads CASSLGGSKPQHF. In nucleotides, the CDR3 is TGTGCCAGCAGCTTAGGAGGGAGCAAGCCCCAGCATTTT.

The V call is TRBV28, the J call TRBJ1-1; the match to TRBD1 covers 10 bases. Germline CDR1 and CDR2: MDHEN and SYDVKM. CDR3 length equals 15 residues. With 5 bases clipped from V and 5 bases from J, the junction kept 8 bases outside the gene matches. CDR3 in DNA: TGTGCCAGCAGTCTTTCGGGACAGGGGAGGACTGAAGCTTTCTTT. Translated: CASSLSGQGRTEAFF.

This clonotype was counted between two and nine times. The chain is built from TRBV5-4 and TRBJ2-1; a possible D gene is TRBD2 (5 bases). The CDR3 is 14 amino acids. Trimming removed 4 bases at V and 5 bases at J, with 13 bases between. CDR1 and CDR2 from the germline V gene are SGHNT and YYREEE (reference sequence). The CDR3 loop is CASSVNRGNNEQFF. The DNA for the CDR3 is TGTGCCAGCAGCGTGAACCGGGGAAACAATGAGCAGTTCTTC.

This clonotype was recorded a few times. This chain joins TRBV5-4 and TRBJ2-4, with 9 bases identical to TRBD2. The CDR3 has 16 residues. The J segment lost 1 base and the V segment lost 5 bases, leaving 7 bases of the junction unmatched. The germline gives CDR1 SGHNT, CDR2 YYREEE (reference sequence). The CDR3 loop is CASSGVSGGAKNIQYF. CDR3 in DNA: TGTGCCAGCAGTGGGGTCAGCGGGGGGGCCAAAAACATTCAGTACTTC.

This clonotype came up a few times. The chain is built from TRBV11-2 and TRBJ2-7; 10 bases are shared with TRBD2. The germline CDR1 and CDR2 sequences are SGHAT and FQNNGV. The junction had 5 bases not matched to a gene; V was cut back by 3 bases and J by 3 bases. The CDR3 is 15 amino acids. This chain's CDR3 is CASSFGLAGDYEQYF. CDR3 bases: TGTGCCAGCAGCTTTGGGCTAGCGGGGGACTACGAGCAGTACTTC. Full variable domain (missing parts from reference TRBV11-2 and TRBJ2-7): EAGVAQSPRYKIIEKRQSVAFWCNPISGHATLYWYQQILGQGPKLLIQFQNNGVVDDSQLPKDRFSAERLKGVDSTLKIQPAKLEDSAVYLCASSFGLAGDYEQYFGPGTRLTVT.

This clonotype was observed once. This sequence joins TRBV5-1 and TRBJ2-5; weak D call: TRBD1 (5 bases). CDR1 SGHRS and CDR2 YFSETQ come from the germline V gene. The CDR3 is made up of 13 amino acids. Trimming took 4 bases from V and 5 from J, leaving 12 bases between them. The CDR3 spells CASSQGARETQYF. The CDR3 bases are TGCGCCAGCAGCCAAGGGGCCCGGGAGACCCAGTACTTC. Full variable domain (rest looked up from reference TRBV5-1 and TRBJ2-5): KAGVTQTPRYLIKTRGQQVTLSCSPISGHRSVSWYQQTPGQGLQFLFEYFSETQRNKGNFPGRFSGRQFSNSRSEMNVSTLELGDSALYLCASSQGARETQYFGPGTRLLVL.

This clonotype is classed as medium-sized. The V gene is TRBV28, the J gene TRBJ1-2; D uncertain. Trimming took 3 bases from V and 2 from J, leaving 16 bases between them. CDR1 MDHEN and CDR2 SYDVKM come from the germline V gene. The CDR3 sequence is 16 residues long. CDR3 bases: TGTGCCAGCAGTTTTCTGTTCTCGGGCAGGAACTATGGCTACACCTTC. Protein: CASSFLFSGRNYGYTF.

The chain employs TRBV28 and TRBJ2-1, with D perhaps TRBD1 (7 bases). The CDR3 covers 15 residues. Germline loops: CDR1 MDHEN, CDR2 SYDVKM. Trimming pared 4 bases from V and 1 base from J, leaving 11 bases between. CDR3 bases: TGTGCCAGCAGTTATCAGGGGGGATCCTACAATGAGCAGTTCTTC. This gives the protein CASSYQGGSYNEQFF.

This clonotype was detected only a few times. J is TRBJ2-7 and V is TRBV5-1, with 9 bases lining up with TRBD1. V dropped 3 bases and J dropped 4; count of bases not matched to a gene: 5. The CDR3 extends over 14 amino acids. The germline V gene encodes CDR1 SGHRS and CDR2 YFSETQ. CDR3 nucleotides: TGCGCCAGCAGCTCGACAGGGGGGTTGTACGAGCAGTACTTC. Residues: CASSSTGGLYEQYF.

The chain recombines TRBV5-1 with TRBJ2-1; 10 bases match TRBD1. Trimming cost V 5 bases and J 4 bases; bases outside gene matches: 6. The CDR3 contains 15 residues. Per germline, CDR1 SGHRS and CDR2 YFSETQ. This chain's CDR3 is CASRSGTGVYNEQFF. The CDR3, as DNA: TGCGCCAGCAGATCCGGGACAGGGGTATACAATGAGCAGTTCTTC. Drawing the rest from reference TRBV5-1 and TRBJ2-1, the complete variable domain is KAGVTQTPRYLIKTRGQQVTLSCSPISGHRSVSWYQQTPGQGLQFLFEYFSETQRNKGNFPGRFSGRQFSNSRSEMNVSTLELGDSALYLCASRSGTGVYNEQFFGPGTRLTVL.

This rearrangement joins TRBV5-5 to TRBJ1-1, with TRBD1 matching 7 bases. The CDR3 covers 13 residues. V dropped 4 bases and J dropped 4; count of bases not matched to a gene: 4. Germline V gives CDR1 SGHKS, CDR2 YYEKEE (reference sequence). The CDR3 loop is CASSMTGPTEAFF. The DNA of the CDR3 is TGTGCCAGCAGCATGACAGGGCCCACTGAAGCTTTCTTT.

This clonotype showed up just a few times. The chain uses TRBV7-2 and TRBJ2-3; maybe TRBD2 (5 bases). The germline gives CDR1 SGHTA, CDR2 FQGNSA. V was cut by 6 bases and J by 6 bases, with 16 bases left in between. This CDR3 has 14 amino acids. The CDR3 protein is CASSARGSWDTQYF. CDR3 coding DNA: TGTGCCAGCAGTGCTCGGGGTAGCTGGGATACGCAGTATTTT.

The sample holds a few counts of this clonotype. The rearrangement joins TRBV12-3 or TRBV12-4 to TRBJ1-1, with D unresolved. Trimming removed 3 bases from V and 6 bases from J, with 11 bases in between. There are 13 residues in the CDR3. Here the CDR3 reads CASSLEVSAEAFF. DNA for the CDR3: TGTGCCAGCAGTTTGGAGGTGTCCGCTGAAGCTTTCTTT.

The chain links TRBV29-1 to TRBJ2-3; 9 bases fit TRBD1. The V segment lost 4 bases and the J segment 2 bases; nucleotides outside the gene matches: 4. CDR1 and CDR2 from the germline V gene are SQVTM and ANQGSEA. This CDR3 comprises 14 residues. CDR3 nucleotide sequence: TGCAGCGTTGGGACAGGGGCCGACACAGATACGCAGTATTTT. Its translation is CSVGTGADTDTQYF.

This clonotype was counted only a few times. This chain connects TRBV7-9 to TRBJ2-1; D gene unclear. Germline V gene sequence: CDR1 SEHNR, CDR2 FQNEAQ (reference sequence). V dropped 7 bases and J dropped 9 bases, with 16 bases sitting between them. The CDR3 is made up of 13 amino acids. The DNA of the CDR3 is TGTGCCAGCATGCCCCGGGTTGTCGGTGAGCAGTTCTTC. It translates to CASMPRVVGEQFF.

This clonotype has a single count. This chain joins TRBV2 and TRBJ1-6; no clear D. V gave up 2 bases and J gave up 19 bases, with 18 bases separating them. Germline V gene data show CDR1 as SNHLY and CDR2 as FYNNEI. The CDR3 has 13 residues. The CDR3 sequence is CASSEFGRQNVHF. The CDR3 DNA sequence: TGTGCCAGCAGTGAATTTGGCCGGCAAAATGTTCACTTT.

The genes are TRBV27 and TRBJ1-6; tentative D call: TRBD1 (6 bases). V was trimmed by 0 bases and J by 3 bases, leaving 15 bases between them. From germline, CDR1 is MNHEY and CDR2 SMNVEV (reference sequence). The CDR3 contains 18 residues. In DNA, the CDR3 is TGTGCCAGCAGTTTATCATCCCCCGGAGGGGGCTATAATTCACCCCTCCACTTT. Protein sequence: CASSLSSPGGGYNSPLHF.

The rearrangement links TRBV5-1 to TRBJ2-6; D is perhaps TRBD1 (6 bases). CDR1 SGHRS and CDR2 YFSETQ come from the germline V gene. Deletions cut 9 bases from V and 0 bases from J, with 25 bases between. The CDR3 contains 19 residues. In DNA form, the CDR3 reads TGCGCCACCTCCCCGGGTATACAGGGAAAGAGCTCTGGGGCCAACGTCCTGACTTTC. This gives the protein CATSPGIQGKSSGANVLTF.

The genes are TRBV3-1 and TRBJ2-5; 10 bases agree with TRBD2. Losses at the gene ends were 0 bases for V and 1 base for J; bases not matched to a gene: 5. Germline CDR1 and CDR2: LGHDT and YNNKEL (reference sequence). The CDR3 loop spans 17 amino acids. Written as DNA, the CDR3 is TGTGCCAGCAGCCAAGAATGGGCTAGCGGGGGCCAAGAGACCCAGTACTTC. It yields the protein CASSQEWASGGQETQYF.

The rearrangement links TRBV29-1 to TRBJ2-5; perhaps TRBD2 as D (6 bases). Trimming stripped 4 bases from V and 1 base from J, with 13 bases between. The CDR3 is 14 amino acids. The germline V gene encodes CDR1 SQVTM and CDR2 ANQGSEA. As DNA, the CDR3 is TGCAGCGTTGGTGAGGCGGGAATCCAAGAGACCCAGTACTTC. This gives the protein CSVGEAGIQETQYF.

The V call is TRBV11-2, the J call TRBJ2-7; D unclear. Trimming pared 0 bases from V and 3 bases from J, leaving 9 bases between. CDR1 is SGHAT, CDR2 FQNNGV, per germline. The CDR3 sequence is 14 residues long. Here the CDR3 DNA reads TGTGCCAGCAGCTTAGATCTCCGGATCTACGAGCAGTACTTC. Translating gives CASSLDLRIYEQYF.

This clonotype has more than one count but fewer than ten. The chain joins TRBV28 to TRBJ1-1; D gene uncertain. The germline V gene has CDR1 MDHEN and CDR2 SYDVKM. This CDR3 is 14 amino acids long. V was pared by 11 bases and J by 4 bases, with 20 bases between. The CDR3 region has the DNA TGTGCCGTCACAGTTGCGAGGGAAAGCACTGAAGCTTTCTTT. Its protein product is CAVTVARESTEAFF.

This chain joins TRBV12-3 or TRBV12-4 and TRBJ2-1; D tentatively fits TRBD1 or TRBD2 (5 bases each). The ends were cut back, 5 bases at V and 5 bases at J, with 13 bases in the middle. The CDR3 consists of 14 residues. CDR3 residues: CASSPTGTNNEQFF. The CDR3 coding sequence is TGTGCCAGCAGTCCTACGGGGACCAACAATGAGCAGTTCTTC.

The chain employs TRBV6-8 and TRBJ2-1, with 9 bases that match TRBD1. J lost 7 bases, V lost 5 bases, and 12 bases had no gene match. This CDR3 contains 16 residues. CDR1 and CDR2 (germline): MNHGY, SAAAGT. The CDR3 DNA is TGTGCCAGCAGTGAATCTACGGGACAGGGCGTTAATGAGCAGTTCTTC. Residues: CASSESTGQGVNEQFF.

This clonotype showed up just a few times. V gene TRBV15 combines with J gene TRBJ1-1; D gene uncertain. The germline CDR1 and CDR2 sequences are LNHNV and YYDKDF (reference sequence). V was pared by 5 bases and J by 1 base, with 8 bases between. The CDR3 sequence is 13 residues long. The CDR3 DNA follows: TGTGCCACCAGCCCCGACTGGAACACTGAAGCTTTCTTT. Its protein is CATSPDWNTEAFF.

The V call is TRBV11-2, the J call TRBJ1-5; D possibly corresponds to TRBD1 (6 bases). Per germline, CDR1 SGHAT and CDR2 FQNNGV. The CDR3 is 14 residues long. V was trimmed by 5 bases and J by 5 bases, leaving 13 bases between them. The CDR3: CASSPTRGDQPQHF. In nucleotides, the CDR3 is TGTGCCAGCAGCCCGACCAGGGGCGATCAGCCCCAGCATTTT.

The rearrangement joins TRBV5-5 to TRBJ2-5; weak D call: TRBD1 (5 bases). Germline CDR1 reads SGHKS; CDR2 reads YYEKEE (reference sequence). The V gene lost 3 bases and the J gene lost 4 bases, with 13 bases spanning the gap. The CDR3 consists of 14 residues. CDR3 nucleotide sequence: TGTGCCAGCAGCTGGGCCACAGGAGCAGAGACCCAGTACTTC. Encoded protein: CASSWATGAETQYF.

The rearrangement joins TRBV5-1 to TRBJ1-1, with D uncertain. Germline V gives CDR1 SGHRS, CDR2 YFSETQ. The CDR3 spans 13 residues. V shed 0 bases and J shed 1 base, with 4 bases lying between them. CDR3 region: CASSLAGNTEAFF. The CDR3, as DNA: TGCGCCAGCAGCTTGGCCGGGAACACTGAAGCTTTCTTT. Drawing the rest from reference TRBV5-1 and TRBJ1-1, the complete variable domain is KAGVTQTPRYLIKTRGQQVTLSCSPISGHRSVSWYQQTPGQGLQFLFEYFSETQRNKGNFPGRFSGRQFSNSRSEMNVSTLELGDSALYLCASSLAGNTEAFFGQGTRLTVV.